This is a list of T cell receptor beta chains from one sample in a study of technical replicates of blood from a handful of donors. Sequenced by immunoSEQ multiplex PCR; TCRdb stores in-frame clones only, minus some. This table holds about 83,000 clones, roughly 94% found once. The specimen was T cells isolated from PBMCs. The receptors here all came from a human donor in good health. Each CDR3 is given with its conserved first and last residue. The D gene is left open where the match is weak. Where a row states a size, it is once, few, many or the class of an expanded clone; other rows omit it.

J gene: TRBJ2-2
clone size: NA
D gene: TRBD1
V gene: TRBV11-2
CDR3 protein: CASSLDGDRVMFF
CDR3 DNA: TGTGCCAGCAGCTTAGATGGAGACAGGGTCATGTTTTTT

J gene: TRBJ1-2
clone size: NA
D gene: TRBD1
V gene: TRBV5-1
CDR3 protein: CASSSGTGVGANYGYTF
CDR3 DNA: TGCGCCAGCAGCTCCGGGACAGGGGTTGGGGCTAACTATGGCTACACCTTC

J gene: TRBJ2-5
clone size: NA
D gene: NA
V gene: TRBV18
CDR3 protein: CASSPGETQYF
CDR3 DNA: TGTGCCAGCTCACCAGGCGAGACCCAGTACTTC

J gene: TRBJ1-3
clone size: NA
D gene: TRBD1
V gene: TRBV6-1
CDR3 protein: CATDREAAGNTIYF
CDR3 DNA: TGTGCCACTGACAGGGAGGCAGCAGGAAACACCATATATTTT

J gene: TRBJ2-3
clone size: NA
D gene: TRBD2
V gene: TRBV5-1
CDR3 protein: CASSYSGGPTDTQYF
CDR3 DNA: TGCGCCAGCAGTTATAGCGGGGGCCCCACAGATACGCAGTATTTT

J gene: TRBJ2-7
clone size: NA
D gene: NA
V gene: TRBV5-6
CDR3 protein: CASSWSLVRNEQYF
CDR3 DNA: TGTGCCAGCAGCTGGTCCCTAGTACGTAACGAGCAGTACTTC

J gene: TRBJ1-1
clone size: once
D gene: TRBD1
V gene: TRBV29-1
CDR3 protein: CSVLQGALTNTEAFF
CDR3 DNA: TGCAGCGTTTTACAGGGGGCCCTAACGAACACTGAAGCTTTCTTT

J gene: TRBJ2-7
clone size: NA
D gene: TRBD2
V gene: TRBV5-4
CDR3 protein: CASSFIGREGQGQYF
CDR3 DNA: TGTGCCAGCAGCTTCATAGGGCGGGAGGGCCAGGGGCAGTACTTC

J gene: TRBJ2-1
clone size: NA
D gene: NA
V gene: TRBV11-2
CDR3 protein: CASSLVPGYEQFF
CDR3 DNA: TGTGCCAGCAGCTTAGTTCCGGGTTATGAGCAGTTCTTC

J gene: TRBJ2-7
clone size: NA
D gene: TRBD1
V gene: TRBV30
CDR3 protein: CAWRGQRRLEQYF
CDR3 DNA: TGTGCCTGGAGGGGACAGCGGCGCCTCGAGCAGTACTTC

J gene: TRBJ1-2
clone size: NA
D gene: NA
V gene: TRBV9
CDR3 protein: CASSVQGLGPGYTF
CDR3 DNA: TGTGCCAGCAGCGTACAGGGTCTGGGGCCTGGCTACACCTTC

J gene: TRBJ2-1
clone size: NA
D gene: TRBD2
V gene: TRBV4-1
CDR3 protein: CASSQLAGGNNEQFF
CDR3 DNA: TGCGCCAGCAGCCAACTAGCGGGAGGGAACAATGAGCAGTTCTTC

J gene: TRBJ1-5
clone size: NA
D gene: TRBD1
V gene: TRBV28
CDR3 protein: CASSLPGQGYSSEVQPQHF
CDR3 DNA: TGTGCCAGCAGTTTACCGGGACAGGGTTATTCGAGCGAGGTTCAGCCCCAGCATTTT

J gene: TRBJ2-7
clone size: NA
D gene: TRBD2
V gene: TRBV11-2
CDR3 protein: CASSLRAGPAYEQYF
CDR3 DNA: TGTGCCAGCAGCTTGCGAGCGGGGCCGGCCTACGAGCAGTACTTC

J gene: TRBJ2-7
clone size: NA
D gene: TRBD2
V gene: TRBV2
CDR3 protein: CASSDGSGRGREQYF
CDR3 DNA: TGTGCCAGCAGTGACGGTAGCGGGAGAGGACGCGAGCAGTACTTC

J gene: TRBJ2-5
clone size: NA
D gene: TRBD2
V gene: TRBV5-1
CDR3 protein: CASSLLLAGVGETQYF
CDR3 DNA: TGCGCCAGCAGCTTGTTATTGGCGGGAGTAGGGGAGACCCAGTACTTC

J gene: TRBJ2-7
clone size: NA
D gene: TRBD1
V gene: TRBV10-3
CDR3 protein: CAISEGGTGGYEQYF
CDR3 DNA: TGTGCCATCAGTGAAGGGGGGACAGGGGGCTACGAGCAGTACTTC

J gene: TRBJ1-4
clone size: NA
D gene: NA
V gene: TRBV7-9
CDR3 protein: CASSLGRQGGGPNEKLFF
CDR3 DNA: TGTGCCAGCAGCTTAGGTCGGCAGGGTGGCGGCCCTAATGAAAAACTGTTTTTT

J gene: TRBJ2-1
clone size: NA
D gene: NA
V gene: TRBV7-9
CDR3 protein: CASSPIGSELNEQFF
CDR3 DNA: TGTGCCAGCAGCCCCATCGGGAGCGAATTAAATGAGCAGTTCTTC

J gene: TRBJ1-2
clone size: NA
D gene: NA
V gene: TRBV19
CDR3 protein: CASSIAWGADSYTF
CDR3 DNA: TGTGCCAGTAGTATAGCATGGGGCGCGGATTCCTACACCTTC

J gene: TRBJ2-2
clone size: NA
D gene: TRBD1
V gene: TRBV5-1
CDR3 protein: CASSFRGLDTGELFF
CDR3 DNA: TGCGCCAGCAGCTTCAGGGGGCTGGACACCGGGGAGCTGTTTTTT

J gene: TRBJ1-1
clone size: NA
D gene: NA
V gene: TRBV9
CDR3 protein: CASSVAPRGKTMNTEAFF
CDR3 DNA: TGTGCCAGCAGCGTAGCCCCGAGGGGGAAAACGATGAACACTGAAGCTTTCTTT

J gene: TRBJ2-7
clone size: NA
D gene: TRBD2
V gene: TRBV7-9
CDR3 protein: CASSLPSGRAGSYEQYF
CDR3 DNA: TGTGCCAGCAGCTTACCTAGCGGGAGGGCCGGGTCCTACGAGCAGTACTTC

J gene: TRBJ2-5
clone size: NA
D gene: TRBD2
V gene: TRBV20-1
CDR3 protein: CKLAEQETQYF
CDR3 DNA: TGCAAGCTAGCGGAACAAGAGACCCAGTACTTC

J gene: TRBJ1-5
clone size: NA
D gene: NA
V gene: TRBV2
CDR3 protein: CASKPGRLDQPQHF
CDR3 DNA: TGTGCCAGTAAACCAGGGAGGTTGGATCAGCCCCAGCATTTT

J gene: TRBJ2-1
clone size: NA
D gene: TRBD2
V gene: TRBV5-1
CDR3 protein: CASSQGGRTYNEQFF
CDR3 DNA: TGCGCCAGCAGCCAAGGCGGGAGGACGTACAATGAGCAGTTCTTC

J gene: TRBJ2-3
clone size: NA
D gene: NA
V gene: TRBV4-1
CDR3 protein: CASSPHGVGADTQYF
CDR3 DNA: TGCGCCAGCAGCCCCCACGGGGTGGGCGCAGATACGCAGTATTTT

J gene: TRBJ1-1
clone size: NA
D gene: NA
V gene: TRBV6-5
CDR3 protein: CASSYAGANEAFF
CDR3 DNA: TGTGCCAGCAGTTACGCGGGTGCCAATGAAGCTTTCTTT

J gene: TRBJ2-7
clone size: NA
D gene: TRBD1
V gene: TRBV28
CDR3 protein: CASSLPLGQGHYF
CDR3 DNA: TGTGCCAGCAGTTTGCCGCTCGGACAGGGTCATTACTTC

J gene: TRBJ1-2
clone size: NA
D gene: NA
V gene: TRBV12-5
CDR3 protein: CASGPPTANYGYTF
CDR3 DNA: TGTGCTAGTGGTCCACCGACAGCTAACTATGGCTACACCTTC

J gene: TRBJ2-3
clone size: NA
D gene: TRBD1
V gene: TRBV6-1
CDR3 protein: CASSEVRDREYF
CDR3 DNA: TGTGCCAGCAGTGAAGTTCGGGACAGGGAGTATTTT

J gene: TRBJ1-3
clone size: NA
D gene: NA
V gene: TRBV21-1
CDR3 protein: CASSKRVRAGGPGNTIYF
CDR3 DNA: TGTGCCAGCAGCAAAAGGGTAAGGGCAGGGGGGCCAGGAAACACCATATATTTT

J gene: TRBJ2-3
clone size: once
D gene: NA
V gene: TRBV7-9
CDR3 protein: CASSLGGGDRERDTQYF
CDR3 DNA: TGTGCCAGCAGCTTAGGCGGCGGGGACAGAGAGAGGGATACGCAGTATTTT

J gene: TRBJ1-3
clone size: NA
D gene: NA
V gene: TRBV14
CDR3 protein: CASRRESSGNTIYF
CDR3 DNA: TGTGCCAGCCGCCGGGAGAGCTCTGGAAACACCATATATTTT

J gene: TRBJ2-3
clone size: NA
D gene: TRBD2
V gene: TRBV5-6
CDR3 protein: CASSLLLGSGRPDTQYF
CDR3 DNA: TGTGCCAGCAGCTTGCTTTTAGGTAGCGGGAGGCCAGATACGCAGTATTTT